This T cell receptor (beta chain) was sequenced during a study of OX40 agonist ivuxolimab in advanced cancers. Whole-study context: Enrolled patients in dose escalation had cancers that were hepatocellular carcinoma, melanoma, renal cell or head and neck cancer. The dose-escalation cohort was approximately 81% male, with a mean age of 60 years, ranging about 20 to 85. Study-wide results and limits: It was not determined which antigens were specifically recognized by the peripheral T cells that had undergone clonal expansion.

The CDR3 totals 13 residues. The germline V gene encodes CDR1 GTSNPN and CDR2 SVGIG (reference sequence). V was cut by 0 bases and J by 5 bases, with 10 bases left in between. Patients were ruled out by autoimmune disease history or systemic immunosuppression. Measured with immunoSEQ multiplex PCR; TCRdb has only the in-frame clones, and not every one. The table has around 18,000 clones, more than 65% seen once. To note about this clone: Antigen specificity is unknown.

The specimen comprised CD4+ or CD8+ T cells sorted from blood, sampled in a trial of the OX40 agonist ivuxolimab. The sequence was obtained from an adult with an advanced solid tumor such as melanoma, head and neck, liver or kidney cancer. The chain links TRBV30 to TRBJ1-1; TRBD1 is a possible D gene (5 bases). Written as DNA, the CDR3 is TGTGCCTGGAGTGTAGGAGGGGAAACTGAAGCTTTCTTT. This sequence encodes CAWSVGGETEAFF. The whole variable domain, remainder taken from reference TRBV30 and TRBJ1-1, is SQTIHQWPATLVQPVGSPLSLECTVEGTSNPNLYWYRQAAGRGLQLLFYSVGIGQISSEVPQNLSASRPQDRQFILSSKKLLLSDSGFYLCAWSVGGETEAFFGQGTRLTVV.